A selection of T cell receptor beta chains follows, all from one sample in a study of shared T cell receptors in the human thymus. TCRdb's copy holds only in-frame clones and misses some; the assay was immunoSEQ multiplex PCR. The profile shows about 660,000 clones, around 87% of them singletons. The same sample was also studied in work on human thymus T cells.

Sequencing used thymocytes. The receptors originated from a boy under two years old with a congenital heart defect. CDR3s include the opening cysteine and the closing phenylalanine or tryptophan. A D gene is named only where the DNA matches it firmly. Clone size appears in some rows only: once, few, many, or a class for an expanded clone.

size	D	J	V	CDR3	DNA
.	.	TRBJ2-6	TRBV6-1	CASSDNRFLESGANVLTF	TGTGCCAGCAGTGATAACAGGTTTCTGGAATCTGGGGCCAACGTCCTGACTTTC
.	.	TRBJ2-1	TRBV2	CARSRGGASYNEQFF	TGTGCCAGATCTCGAGGAGGGGCCTCCTACAATGAGCAGTTCTTC
.	TRBD2	TRBJ2-2	TRBV4-1	CASSQAMRGDHTGELFF	TGCGCCAGCAGCCAAGCCATGCGGGGGGATCACACCGGGGAGCTGTTTTTT
.	TRBD2	TRBJ2-4	TRBV4-1	CASSPSGGRDDLAKNIQYF	TGCGCCAGCAGCCCCAGCGGGGGACGAGACGACCTAGCCAAAAACATTCAGTACTTC
.	.	TRBJ2-3	TRBV15	CATSRERQGGDTQYF	TGTGCCACCAGCAGAGAGAGGCAGGGGGGAGATACGCAGTATTTT
.	.	TRBJ2-3	TRBV5-6	CASSLGGSTDTQYF	TGTGCCAGCAGCTTGGGGGGCAGCACAGATACGCAGTATTTT
.	TRBD1	TRBJ2-7	TRBV11-2	CASSLQYLGDRGGGYEQYF	TGTGCCAGCAGCTTACAATACCTCGGGGACAGGGGAGGAGGATACGAGCAGTACTTC
.	TRBD1	TRBJ1-1	TRBV29-1	CSVEDQGEENTEAFF	TGCAGCGTTGAAGATCAGGGGGAGGAGAACACTGAAGCTTTCTTT
.	TRBD1	TRBJ1-1	TRBV7-8	CASSHGQGSTEAFF	TGTGCCAGCAGCCATGGACAGGGGAGCACTGAAGCTTTCTTT
.	.	TRBJ1-5	TRBV6-5	CASSDRTGGPQHF	TGTGCCAGCAGTGATAGGACGGGAGGGCCCCAGCATTTT
.	TRBD2	TRBJ2-1	TRBV7-7	CASSSGLAGGLPNEQFF	TGTGCTAGCAGCTCAGGCCTAGCGGGGGGCCTCCCCAATGAGCAGTTCTTC
.	.	TRBJ1-6	TRBV7-2	CASSLLRSKNSPLHF	TGTGCCAGCAGCTTATTACGGAGCAAGAATTCACCCCTCCACTTT
.	TRBD1	TRBJ2-5	TRBV29-1	CSVADRTQETQYF	TGCAGCGTCGCGGACAGGACCCAAGAGACCCAGTACTTC
.	TRBD2	TRBJ2-3	TRBV5-6	CASSSATSGGRRADTQYF	TGTGCCAGCAGCTCAGCGACTAGCGGGGGGAGGAGAGCAGATACGCAGTATTTT
.	.	TRBJ2-7	TRBV28	CASIGQSIAYEQYF	TGTGCCAGCATCGGACAGTCGATTGCCTACGAGCAGTACTTC
.	.	TRBJ1-2	TRBV27	CASSLSITGGGYTF	TGTGCCAGCAGTTTATCGATTACTGGAGGTGGCTACACCTTC
.	.	TRBJ2-7	TRBV18	CASSPTDSQTYEQYF	TGTGCCAGCTCACCGACGGACAGCCAGACCTACGAGCAGTACTTC
.	.	TRBJ1-1	TRBV5-6	CASSLADPSIKNTEAFF	TGTGCCAGCAGCTTGGCAGATCCCAGTATCAAGAACACTGAAGCTTTCTTT
.	TRBD1	TRBJ1-1	TRBV12-5	CASGLPGTGGFTEAFF	TGTGCTAGTGGTTTGCCAGGGACAGGGGGTTTCACTGAAGCTTTCTTT
.	.	TRBJ2-5	TRBV6-4	CASSDLPPKETQYF	TGTGCCAGCAGTGACCTACCCCCAAAGGAGACCCAGTACTTC
.	TRBD1	TRBJ1-4	TRBV5-5	CASSLAGDSPSGTINEKLFF	TGTGCCAGCAGCTTGGCTGGGGACAGCCCAAGCGGAACTATTAATGAAAAACTGTTTTTT
.	.	TRBJ2-2	TRBV28	CASTRGGLTGELFF	TGTGCCAGCACCCGAGGGGGTCTCACCGGGGAGCTGTTTTTT
.	.	TRBJ2-2	TRBV9	CASSVGGTGELFF	TGTGCCAGCAGCGTAGGCGGCACCGGGGAGCTGTTTTTT
.	TRBD1	TRBJ1-1	TRBV18	CASSKQGDTEAFF	TGTGCCAGCTCAAAGCAGGGGGATACTGAAGCTTTCTTT
once	.	TRBJ2-7	TRBV5-6	CASSFRDSSEYF	TGTGCCAGCAGCTTTCGAGACAGTTCGGAGTACTTC
.	.	TRBJ2-3	TRBV28	CASSLPTFRDTQYF	TGTGCCAGCAGTTTGCCTACGTTTAGAGATACGCAGTATTTT
.	.	TRBJ2-5	TRBV10-2	CASGRRVEGVAQYF	TGCGCCAGCGGCCGGAGAGTCGAGGGGGTGGCCCAGTACTTC
.	.	TRBJ2-3	TRBV5-1	CASSFQGGDTQYF	TGCGCCAGCAGCTTCCAAGGGGGAGATACGCAGTATTTT
.	.	TRBJ1-2	TRBV19	CASSMATVNGYTF	TGTGCCAGTAGTATGGCGACAGTCAATGGCTACACCTTC
.	TRBD1	TRBJ1-1	TRBV7-2	CASSLDKDRVTEAFF	TGTGCCAGCAGCTTAGATAAGGACAGGGTTACTGAAGCTTTCTTT
.	.	TRBJ1-1	TRBV9	CASSFLSGSGAFF	TGTGCCAGCAGCTTCCTTTCGGGGTCCGGAGCTTTCTTT
.	TRBD1	TRBJ1-4	TRBV15	CATSVPGQAKIATNEKLFF	TGTGCCACCAGCGTTCCGGGACAGGCCAAGATTGCAACTAATGAAAAACTGTTTTTT
.	.	TRBJ1-5	TRBV5-1	CATSAGCSQPQHF	TGCGCCACCTCAGCGGGGTGCAGCCAGCCCCAGCATTTT
once	.	TRBJ2-3	TRBV4-1	CASSQDQRQEDCDTQYF	TGCGCCAGCAGCCAGGATCAGAGACAGGAAGATTGCGATACGCAGTATTTT
.	TRBD2	TRBJ2-1	TRBV27	CASRQTSGDPNEQFF	TGTGCCAGCAGGCAGACTAGCGGGGACCCCAATGAGCAGTTCTTC
.	.	TRBJ1-2	TRBV7-9	CASSPGPGRYGYTF	TGTGCCAGCAGCCCCGGGCCGGGGAGGTATGGCTACACCTTC
.	.	TRBJ1-2	TRBV5-6	CASSEGLVYGYTF	TGTGCCAGCAGCGAGGGATTGGTCTATGGCTACACCTTC
.	.	TRBJ1-4	TRBV28	CATEGGDGEKLFF	TGTGCCACCGAGGGCGGCGACGGTGAAAAACTGTTTTTT
.	.	TRBJ2-7	TRBV6-1	CASSEDWAPDRTKCYEQYF	TGTGCCAGCAGTGAAGATTGGGCCCCCGACAGGACAAAATGCTACGAGCAGTACTTC
once	.	TRBJ2-7	TRBV28	CASSFGTYYEQYF	TGTGCCAGCAGTTTTGGGACTTACTACGAGCAGTACTTC
.	TRBD2	TRBJ2-7	TRBV27	CASRAIAGPHEQYF	TGTGCCAGCAGGGCCATAGCGGGACCCCACGAGCAGTACTTC
.	.	TRBJ2-3	TRBV11-2	CASSLATSGASTDTQYF	TGTGCCAGCAGCTTGGCGACCTCAGGGGCTAGCACAGATACGCAGTATTTT
.	.	TRBJ1-1	TRBV5-1	CASSLNRARGWLNTEAFF	TGCGCCAGCAGCTTGAACAGGGCCCGAGGTTGGTTAAACACTGAAGCTTTCTTT
.	TRBD1	TRBJ2-5	TRBV7-8	CASTTRNRGETQYF	TGTGCCAGCACAACAAGAAACAGGGGGGAGACCCAGTACTTC
.	TRBD1	TRBJ1-6	TRBV6-5	CASSSDRASPLHF	TGTGCCAGCAGTTCTGACAGGGCGTCACCCCTCCACTTT
.	.	TRBJ2-1	TRBV4-1	CASSQGPVGEQFF	TGCGCCAGCAGCCAAGGTCCCGTCGGTGAGCAGTTCTTC
.	.	TRBJ2-1	TRBV4-1	CASSQPIRRFDEQFF	TGCGCCAGCAGCCAGCCTATAAGGAGGTTCGATGAGCAGTTCTTC
.	.	TRBJ1-1	TRBV30	CAWGTFAGRTTEAFF	TGTGCCTGGGGTACCTTCGCAGGGAGGACGACTGAAGCTTTCTTT
.	TRBD1	TRBJ1-1	TRBV23-1	CASSQSTPGTAIPRPVGVAFF	TGCGCCAGCAGTCAATCTACCCCCGGGACAGCGATACCAAGGCCGGTCGGAGTAGCTTTCTTT
.	TRBD1	TRBJ2-2	TRBV5-4	CASSLEGGSGELFF	TGTGCCAGCAGCTTGGAAGGGGGCTCCGGGGAGCTGTTTTTT
.	.	TRBJ2-7	TRBV19	CASRMGVGYEQYF	TGTGCCAGTAGAATGGGAGTAGGCTACGAGCAGTACTTC
few	TRBD1	TRBJ2-5	TRBV30	CAWTLSGTGGSGETQYF	TGTGCCTGGACGCTATCCGGGACAGGGGGTAGCGGTGAGACCCAGTACTTC